A selection of T cell receptor beta chains follows, all from one sample in a study of Graves' ophthalmopathy and Graves' hyperthyroidism. TCRdb re-derived calls from the multiplex PCR reads in MiXCR, one entry per CDR3 protein. The sample yields 650,000 to 900,000 distinct CDR3 sequences, roughly two fifths seen once. Sequencing used peripheral blood. The receptors were gathered from an adult man with Graves' ophthalmopathy. Each CDR3 is given with its conserved first and last residue. The D gene is left open where the match is weak. Where a row states a size, it is once, few, many or the class of an expanded clone; other rows omit it.

d_gene	v_gene	abundance	j_gene	CDR3aa	CDR3nt
TRBD1	TRBV29-1	.	TRBJ1-1	CSTRTGAMNTEAFF	TGCAGCACCCGGACAGGGGCGATGAACACTGAAGCTTTCTTT
.	TRBV7-9	few	TRBJ2-5	CASSLFTGSHRYQETQYF	TGTGCCAGCAGCTTATTCACCGGCTCCCACAGGTACCAAGAGACCCAGTACTTC
TRBD1	TRBV7-9	many	TRBJ1-2	CASSSSDRINYGYTF	TGTGCCAGCAGCAGTTCGGACAGGATAAACTATGGCTACACCTTC
TRBD1	TRBV15	few	TRBJ2-7	CATSGQKDRVSYEQYF	TGTGCCACCAGCGGACAGAAGGACAGGGTCTCCTACGAGCAGTACTTC
TRBD1	TRBV24-1	.	TRBJ2-7	CATSDPGTGVREQYF	TGTGCCACCAGTGACCCCGGGACAGGGGTGAGGGAGCAGTACTTC
TRBD2	TRBV19	few	TRBJ2-5	CASSIVGWRGDQETQYF	TGTGCCAGTAGTATAGTTGGCTGGCGGGGGGACCAAGAGACCCAGTACTTC
.	TRBV4-3	.	TRBJ2-6	CASSQVERPSGANVLTF	TGCGCCAGCAGCCAAGTGGAACGTCCCTCTGGGGCCAACGTCCTGACTTTC
TRBD1	TRBV11-2	.	TRBJ1-1	CALDRGPTGTEAFF	TGTGCCTTGGACAGGGGGCCTACAGGGACTGAAGCTTTCTTT
.	TRBV25-1	.	TRBJ2-3	CASSLLLEGGTQYF	TGTGCCAGCAGCTTATTATTAGAGGGGGGTACGCAGTATTTT
.	TRBV25-1	few	TRBJ2-6	CASSFPDSGANVLTF	TGTGCCAGCAGTTTTCCGGATTCTGGGGCCAACGTCCTGACTTTC
TRBD2	TRBV25-1	.	TRBJ2-2	CASSQGGSNTGELFF	TGTGCCAGCAGCCAAGGCGGGAGTAACACCGGGGAGCTGTTTTTT
.	TRBV7-9	few	TRBJ1-1	CASSARGDHTEAFF	TGTGCCAGCAGTGCACGCGGGGACCACACTGAAGCTTTCTTT